One and the same sample provided the 22 T cell receptor beta chains below, sequenced in a study of OX40 agonist ivuxolimab in advanced cancers. Sequencing was performed with immunoSEQ multiplex PCR; in TCRdb, only in-frame clones are kept and a portion is missing. The top ten hold over 20% of the sample, which has over 25,000 clones, 75% to 85% seen once. The sequencing here drew on CD4+ or CD8+ T cells sorted from blood, taken in a trial of the OX40 agonist ivuxolimab. The receptors were gathered from an adult with an advanced solid tumor such as melanoma, head and neck, liver or kidney cancer.

This chain joins TRBV27 and TRBJ1-5; the D gene is possibly TRBD1 (5 bases). V was shortened by 5 bases and J by 1 base, with 15 bases between the two germline ends. Germline lookup yields CDR1 MNHEY and CDR2 SMNVEV (reference sequence). The CDR3 consists of 16 residues. The CDR3, as DNA: TGTGCCAGCAGTATGTTTTCCAGGGCCAGCAATCAGCCCCAGCATTTT. Residues: CASSMFSRASNQPQHF.

This clone was found once. This chain joins TRBV19 and TRBJ2-7; D perhaps matches TRBD2 (6 bases). The length of the CDR3 is 15 residues. Per the germline V gene, CDR1 is LNHDA and CDR2 is SQIVND (reference sequence). V was cut by 6 bases and J by 0 bases, with 15 bases left in between. The CDR3 loop is CASSDGTLSSYEQYF. CDR3 nucleotides: TGTGCCAGTAGCGACGGGACTTTAAGCTCCTACGAGCAGTACTTC.

The chain couples TRBV15 to TRBJ2-7, with 7 positions matching TRBD2. Unmatched junction bases numbered 2, after V lost 5 bases and J lost 4 bases. In germline, CDR1 is LNHNV, CDR2 YYDKDF (reference sequence). The length of the CDR3 is 12 residues. The DNA for the CDR3 is TGTGCCACCAGCGGGGGGGGGTACGAGCAGTACTTC. Translation gives CATSGGGYEQYF.

The chain recombines TRBV14 with TRBJ1-1; no firm D call. Looked up from germline, CDR1 is SGHDN and CDR2 is FVKESK. The germline V and J ends were trimmed by 2 bases and 4 bases, with 8 bases remaining between them. This CDR3 spans 13 amino acids. The CDR3 region has the DNA TGTGCCAGCAGCCAAAAACGAGGCACTGAAGCTTTCTTT. Protein: CASSQKRGTEAFF.

In its sample, this clone ranks as medium-sized. This rearrangement joins TRBV15 to TRBJ2-1; 9 positions match TRBD2. This CDR3 spans 22 amino acids. Germline V gene data show CDR1 as LNHNV and CDR2 as YYDKDF (reference sequence). The J segment lost 4 bases and the V segment lost 4 bases, leaving 26 bases of the junction unmatched. Here the CDR3 reads CATSTTLGTPDGASGKYNEQFF. CDR3 nucleotide sequence: TGTGCCACCAGCACTACCCTTGGGACCCCAGACGGGGCTAGCGGGAAATACAATGAGCAGTTCTTC.

The V call is TRBV4-2, the J call TRBJ2-7; D not resolved. The CDR3 spans 12 residues. Germline values: CDR1 LGHNA, CDR2 YNFKEQ. V gave up 1 base and J gave up 5 bases, with 6 bases separating them. The CDR3 DNA sequence: TGTGCCAGCAGCCAAGGGAGAAACGAGCAGTACTTC. Translation gives CASSQGRNEQYF.

This clone was recorded a few times. The chain has TRBV6-6 and TRBJ2-7; TRBD1 matches 7 bases. J gave up 4 bases and V 3 bases, and 6 bases lay outside the gene matches. Germline V lookup: CDR1 MNHNY, CDR2 SVGAGI (reference sequence). The CDR3 runs 14 residues. CDR3 bases: TGTGCCAGCAGTTATGGGACAGAAGTTTACGAGCAGTACTTC. Translating gives CASSYGTEVYEQYF.

CDR3 region: CASSQEAQGYNEQFF. The CDR3 DNA reads TGTGCCAGCAGCCAAGAAGCGCAGGGCTACAATGAGCAGTTCTTC. The chain employs TRBV4-2 and TRBJ2-1; D possibly corresponds to TRBD1 (5 bases). The CDR3 runs to 15 residues. Trimming shortened V by 0 bases and J by 3 bases, and 9 bases separated the two germline ends. CDR1 and CDR2 (germline): LGHNA, YNFKEQ.

The chain is built from TRBV5-5 and TRBJ2-7; D is ambiguous. The CDR3 has 13 residues. V was cut by 0 bases and J by 0 bases, with 4 bases left in between. Germline CDR1 reads SGHKS; CDR2 reads YYEKEE (reference sequence). CDR3 sequence (DNA): TGTGCCAGCAGCTTGGGGAGCTCCTACGAGCAGTACTTC. Translating it yields CASSLGSSYEQYF.

The rearrangement joins TRBV6-5 to TRBJ1-1; a weak D match, TRBD1 (5 bases). Trimming took off 5 bases at V and 4 bases at J, with 17 bases between the two ends. CDR3 length: 15 amino acids. Per the germline V gene, CDR1 is MNHEY and CDR2 is SVGAGI. CDR3 DNA: TGTGCCAGCAGTGTTAGGGTGGGGGGTATCACTGAAGCTTTCTTT. This gives the protein CASSVRVGGITEAFF.

This chain joins TRBV28 and TRBJ1-5; TRBD1 is a possible D gene (6 bases). The CDR3 consists of 16 residues. The germline CDR1 and CDR2 sequences are MDHEN and SYDVKM. The V gene lost 10 bases and the J gene lost 0 bases, with 19 bases spanning the gap. The CDR3 DNA reads as TGTGCCACCAGAGAGAGACAGGCTTATAGCAATCAGCCCCAGCATTTT. Its protein is CATRERQAYSNQPQHF.

This clone appeared a few times. The chain combines TRBV11-2 with TRBJ2-7, with 8 bases identical to TRBD2. The CDR3 covers 14 residues. The germline CDR1 and CDR2 sequences are SGHAT and FQNNGV. V lost 1 base to trimming and J lost 4 bases; unmatched junction nucleotides: 3. The CDR3 spells CASSLAGGKYEQYF. CDR3 DNA: TGTGCCAGCAGCTTAGCGGGGGGGAAGTACGAGCAGTACTTC.

Here the CDR3 reads CASSTPGTGLDTDTQYF. The CDR3 DNA reads as TGTGCCAGCAGCACGCCCGGGACAGGGTTGGACACAGATACGCAGTATTTT. J is TRBJ2-3 and V is TRBV7-9, with 9 bases aligning to TRBD1. The CDR3 totals 17 residues. Trimming cost V 5 bases and J 2 bases; bases outside gene matches: 11. CDR1 is SEHNR, CDR2 FQNEAQ, per germline (reference sequence).

The CDR3 loop reads CASSDDRAGEQYF. CDR3 bases: TGTGCCAGCAGCGACGACAGGGCGGGGGAGCAGTACTTC. The V and J genes are TRBV5-6 and TRBJ2-7; tentative D call: TRBD1 (7 bases). The CDR3 is 13 residues long. V lost 4 bases and J lost 7, with 15 bases in between. Germline V gene sequence: CDR1 SGHDT, CDR2 YYEEEE. Looking up the rest from reference TRBV5-6 and TRBJ2-7 gives the full variable domain: DAGVTQSPTHLIKTRGQQVTLRCSPKSGHDTVSWYQQALGQGPQFIFQYYEEEERQRGNFPDRFSGHQFPNYSSELNVNALLLGDSALYLCASSDDRAGEQYFGPGTRLTVT.

This clone appeared a single time. The genes are TRBV4-1 and TRBJ1-6; TRBD1 matches at 7 bases. Germline V CDR1 and CDR2: MGHRA, YSYEKL. Trimming cost V 2 bases and J 5 bases; bases outside gene matches: 12. The CDR3 covers 18 residues. CDR3 loop: CASSQISTATGDNSPLHF. The CDR3 DNA sequence: TGCGCCAGCAGCCAAATAAGTACCGCCACAGGGGATAATTCACCCCTCCACTTT.

The chain recombines TRBV5-6 with TRBJ1-1; D gene unclear. The CDR3 totals 13 residues. CDR1 and CDR2 (germline): SGHDT, YYEEEE. Trimming removed 0 bases from V and 4 bases from J, with 7 bases in between. CDR3 bases: TGTGCCAGCAGCTTGGGGAACCCCACTGAAGCTTTCTTT. Translating it yields CASSLGNPTEAFF.

V gene TRBV7-9 combines with J gene TRBJ1-4; D is unclear. Germline assignment: CDR1 SEHNR and CDR2 FQNEAQ (reference sequence). The ends were cut back, 0 bases at V and 5 bases at J, with 4 bases in the middle. CDR3 length: 13 amino acids. Written as DNA, the CDR3 is TGTGCCAGCAGCTTAGCGTTGAATGAAAAACTGTTTTTT. Its protein product is CASSLALNEKLFF.

J is TRBJ2-1 and V is TRBV7-6; 11 bases are shared with TRBD2. In germline, CDR1 is SGHVS, CDR2 FNYEAQ. With V trimmed by 1 base and J by 7 bases, 15 bases remained unmatched. There are 19 residues in the CDR3. CDR3 DNA sequence: TGTGCCAGCAGCTTAGGGATCCGGGGCCTTAGCGGGAGGGCTAATGAGCAGTTCTTC. This encodes CASSLGIRGLSGRANEQFF.

This clone was seen only a few times. V gene TRBV28 combines with J gene TRBJ2-1; 10 bases fit TRBD1. CDR1 is MDHEN and CDR2 is SYDVKM in the germline V gene. V lost 7 bases to trimming and J lost 2 bases; unmatched junction nucleotides: 2. CDR3 length: 14 amino acids. The CDR3 DNA sequence: TGTGCCAGCATCGGGACAGGGGCCTACAATGAGCAGTTCTTC. Translation: CASIGTGAYNEQFF. The full variable domain, in which reference TRBV28 and TRBJ2-1 provide the parts outside the CDR3, is DVKVTQSSRYLVKRTGEKVFLECVQDMDHENMFWYRQDPGLGLRLIYFSYDVKMKEKGDIPEGYSVSREKKERFSLILESASTNQTSMYLCASIGTGAYNEQFFGPGTRLTVL.

The chain has TRBV7-9 and TRBJ1-2, with D possibly being TRBD1 (6 bases). V lost 5 bases, J lost 4 bases, and 8 bases lay in between. The CDR3 runs 12 residues. Germline V CDR1 and CDR2: SEHNR, FQNEAQ (reference sequence). The CDR3 reads CASSQGPYGYTF. The CDR3 coding sequence is TGTGCCAGCAGCCAGGGGCCCTATGGCTACACCTTC.

This chain connects TRBV20-1 to TRBJ2-2; D is undetermined. Germline CDR1 and CDR2: DFQATT and SNEGSKA (reference sequence). This CDR3 is 10 amino acids long. V lost 7 bases and J 7 bases, leaving 7 bases between the germline ends. The CDR3 region has the DNA TGCAGTGTAAGAGGCGGGGAGCTGTTTTTT. Translated, it gives CSVRGGELFF.

The rearrangement links TRBV7-9 to TRBJ2-7; a possible D gene is TRBD2 (5 bases). This CDR3 region has 14 residues. The germline V gene has CDR1 SEHNR and CDR2 FQNEAQ (reference sequence). V was cut by 8 bases and J by 2 bases, with 16 bases left in between. The CDR3 loop reads CASHGPEETYEQYF. Here the CDR3 DNA reads TGTGCCAGCCATGGACCGGAGGAAACCTACGAGCAGTACTTC.